This T cell receptor (beta chain) was captured by sequencing in a study of beta chain features in type 1 diabetes. Regarding the study as a whole: TCRB CDR3s were moderately but significantly shorter in Type 1 diabetes patients in all four CD4+ subsets.

Sequenced material consisted of expressed TCRB transcripts (all of the isolated RNA was reverse transcribed). Sequencing was performed with immunoSEQ multiplex PCR; in TCRdb, only in-frame clones are kept and a portion is missing. In the table there are about 650,000 clones, 9.5% to 15% of which are singletons. The CDR3 covers 13 residues. CDR1 is SGHTA, CDR2 FQGNSA, per germline. V lost 3 bases and J 9 bases, leaving 12 bases between the germline ends. Of note for this clone: Its antigen remains unknown.

This chain links TRBV7-2 with TRBJ2-1; D uncertain. The origin of this receptor is a man under 40 with type 1 diabetes. Sequenced: naive CD4+ T cells from blood. The CDR3 reads CASSFRRTGEQFF. CDR3 DNA sequence: TGTGCCAGCAGCTTTCGGCGGACGGGTGAGCAGTTCTTC.